This T cell receptor (beta chain) was recovered during a study of T cell repertoires in cytomegalovirus infection. TCRdb processed the reads anew with MiXCR; each CDR3 protein has one entry. Of 400,000 or so distinct CDR3 sequences in the sample, about a sixth were seen once. This CDR3 is 17 amino acids long. The germline V gene encodes CDR1 MNHEY and CDR2 SVGEGT. Trimming took 0 bases from V and 4 from J, leaving 16 bases between them. This clonotype was picked up many times. The rearrangement joins TRBV6-2 or TRBV6-3 to TRBJ1-5; possibly TRBD1 for D (6 bases). The clonotype originates from a human donor in good health (CMV status not recorded). Some clones in this sample may be carry-over from other donors' samples. Sequencing was performed on PBMCs. CDR3 protein: CASSYSYFMGTNQPQHF. CDR3 sequence (DNA): TGTGCCAGCAGTTACTCGTATTTTATGGGGACAAATCAGCCCCAGCATTTT.